This record looks at one T cell receptor beta chain sequence and its context. The entry originates in a study of blood T cell repertoires in COVID-19. For the study at large: Sample material is recorded as cDNA or gDNA derived from T cells, B-cell-depleted T cells, or PBMCs.

Participant reports of clinical history set cohort assignment. Cohort 3 donors counted as recovered after two negative PCRs, clearance, or resolved symptoms. Clones were sequenced by immunoSEQ multiplex PCR, and TCRdb holds only the in-frame ones, with some missing. The repertoire consists of about 150,000 clones, with around 84% occurring once and the leading ten covering more than 5.5%. The sequence was collected from a man aged 50-59 years who had recovered from COVID-19. The sample taken for sequencing was PBMCs or T cells enriched from blood (not recorded which).

CDR3 DNA: TGTGCCAGCAGCACCGCAGGGGATGCTAACTATGGCTACACCTTC. Protein: CASSTAGDANYGYTF. The rearrangement links TRBV5-5 to TRBJ1-2; D is possibly TRBD1 (6 bases). The germline V and J ends were trimmed by 4 bases and 0 bases, with 13 bases remaining between them. This CDR3 has 15 residues. Per the germline V gene, CDR1 is SGHKS and CDR2 is YYEKEE (reference sequence).